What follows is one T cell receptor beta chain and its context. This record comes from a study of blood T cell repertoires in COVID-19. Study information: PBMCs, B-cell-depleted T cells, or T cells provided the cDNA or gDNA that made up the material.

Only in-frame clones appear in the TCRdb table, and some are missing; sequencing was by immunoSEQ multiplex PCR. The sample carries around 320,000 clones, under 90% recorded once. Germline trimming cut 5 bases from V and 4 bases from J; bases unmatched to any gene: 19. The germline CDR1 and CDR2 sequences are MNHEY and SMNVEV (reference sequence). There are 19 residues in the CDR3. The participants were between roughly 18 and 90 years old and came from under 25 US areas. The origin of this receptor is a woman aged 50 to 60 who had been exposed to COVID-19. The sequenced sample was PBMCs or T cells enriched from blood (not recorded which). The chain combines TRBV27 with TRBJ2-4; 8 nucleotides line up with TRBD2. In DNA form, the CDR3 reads TGTGCCAGCAGTACGTACGACTGGCGGGGGGCTCGCCCGAAAAACATTCAGTACTTC. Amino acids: CASSTYDWRGARPKNIQYF.